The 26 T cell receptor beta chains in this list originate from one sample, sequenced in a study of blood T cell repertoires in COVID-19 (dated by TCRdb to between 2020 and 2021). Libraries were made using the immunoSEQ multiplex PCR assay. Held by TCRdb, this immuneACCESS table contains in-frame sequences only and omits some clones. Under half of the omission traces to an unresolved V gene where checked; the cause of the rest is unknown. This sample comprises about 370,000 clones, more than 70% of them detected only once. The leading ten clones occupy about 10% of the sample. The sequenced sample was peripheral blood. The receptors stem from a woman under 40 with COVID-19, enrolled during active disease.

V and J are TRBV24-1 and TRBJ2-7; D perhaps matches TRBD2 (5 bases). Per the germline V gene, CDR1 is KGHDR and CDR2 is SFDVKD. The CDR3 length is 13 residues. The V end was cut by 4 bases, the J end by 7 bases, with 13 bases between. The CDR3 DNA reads TGTGCCACCAGTGACCACCTCGGGGTAGAGCAGTACTTC. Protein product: CATSDHLGVEQYF.

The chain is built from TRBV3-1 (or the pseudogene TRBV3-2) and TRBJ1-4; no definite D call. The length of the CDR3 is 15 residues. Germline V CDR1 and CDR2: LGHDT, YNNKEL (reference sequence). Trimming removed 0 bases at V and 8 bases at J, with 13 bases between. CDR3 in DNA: TGTGCCAGCAGCCAAGAGTGGCTCATCGGGGAAAAACTGTTTTTT. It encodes CASSQEWLIGEKLFF.

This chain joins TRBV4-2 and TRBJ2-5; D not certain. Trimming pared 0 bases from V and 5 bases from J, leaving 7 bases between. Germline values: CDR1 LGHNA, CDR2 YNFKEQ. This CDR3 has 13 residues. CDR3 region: CASSQEVGETQYF. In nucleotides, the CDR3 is TGTGCCAGCAGCCAAGAGGTCGGGGAGACCCAGTACTTC.

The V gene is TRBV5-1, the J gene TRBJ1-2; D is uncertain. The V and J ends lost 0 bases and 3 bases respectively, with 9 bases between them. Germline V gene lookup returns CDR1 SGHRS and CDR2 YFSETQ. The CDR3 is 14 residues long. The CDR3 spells CASSLGLIDYGYTF. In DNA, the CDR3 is TGCGCCAGCAGCTTGGGTCTGATAGACTATGGCTACACCTTC.

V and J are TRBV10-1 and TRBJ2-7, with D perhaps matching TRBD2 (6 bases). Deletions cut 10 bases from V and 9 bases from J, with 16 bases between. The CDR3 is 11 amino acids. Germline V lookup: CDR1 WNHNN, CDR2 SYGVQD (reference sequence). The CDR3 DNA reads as TGCGCCACCCCTCGCGGGCGGGGGCAGTACTTC. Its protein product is CATPRGRGQYF.

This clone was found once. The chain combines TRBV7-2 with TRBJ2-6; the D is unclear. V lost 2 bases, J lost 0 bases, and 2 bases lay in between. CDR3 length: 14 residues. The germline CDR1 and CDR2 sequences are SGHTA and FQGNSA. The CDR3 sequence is CASSLHSGANVLTF. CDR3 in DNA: TGTGCCAGCAGCTTACACTCTGGGGCCAACGTCCTGACTTTC.

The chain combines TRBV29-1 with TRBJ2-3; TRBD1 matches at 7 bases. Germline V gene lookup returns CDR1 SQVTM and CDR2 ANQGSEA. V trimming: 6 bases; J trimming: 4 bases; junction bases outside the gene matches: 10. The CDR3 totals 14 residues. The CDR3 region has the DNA TGCAGCGTAGTACAGGGGACACACGCAGATACGCAGTATTTT. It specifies CSVVQGTHADTQYF.

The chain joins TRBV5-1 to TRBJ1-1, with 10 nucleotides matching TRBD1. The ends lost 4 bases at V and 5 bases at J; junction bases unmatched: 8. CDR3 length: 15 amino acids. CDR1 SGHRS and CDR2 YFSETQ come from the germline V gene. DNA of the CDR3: TGCGCCAGCAGCGGGGGACAGGGGAGGTGGACTGAAGCTTTCTTT. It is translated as CASSGGQGRWTEAFF.

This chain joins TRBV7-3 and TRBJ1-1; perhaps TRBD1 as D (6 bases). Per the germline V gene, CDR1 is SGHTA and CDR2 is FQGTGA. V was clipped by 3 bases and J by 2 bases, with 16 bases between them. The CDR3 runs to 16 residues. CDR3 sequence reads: CASSLQTGHQNTEAFF. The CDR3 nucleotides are TGTGCCAGCAGCTTGCAAACGGGACACCAAAACACTGAAGCTTTCTTT.

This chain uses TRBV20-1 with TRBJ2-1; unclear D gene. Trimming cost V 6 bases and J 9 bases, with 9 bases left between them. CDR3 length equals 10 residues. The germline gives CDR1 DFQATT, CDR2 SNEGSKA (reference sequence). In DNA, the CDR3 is TGCAGTGCCCCCGCGGCTGAGCAGTTCTTC. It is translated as CSAPAAEQFF.

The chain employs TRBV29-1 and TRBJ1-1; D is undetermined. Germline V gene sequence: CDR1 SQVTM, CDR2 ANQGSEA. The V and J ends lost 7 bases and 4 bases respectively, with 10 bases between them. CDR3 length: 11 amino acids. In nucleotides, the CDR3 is TGCAGCGCGGCTAAGAGCACTGAAGCTTTCTTT. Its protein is CSAAKSTEAFF.

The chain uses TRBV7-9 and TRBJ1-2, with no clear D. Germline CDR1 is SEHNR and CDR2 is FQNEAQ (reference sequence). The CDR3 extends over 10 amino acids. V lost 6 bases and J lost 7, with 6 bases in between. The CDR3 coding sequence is TGTGCCAGCAGAGGAGCTGGCTACACCTTC. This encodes CASRGAGYTF.

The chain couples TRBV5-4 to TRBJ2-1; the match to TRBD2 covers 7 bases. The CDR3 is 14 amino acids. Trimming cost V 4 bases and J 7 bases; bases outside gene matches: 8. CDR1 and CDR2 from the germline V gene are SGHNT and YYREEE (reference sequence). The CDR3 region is CASSPRLARNEQFF. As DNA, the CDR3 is TGTGCCAGCAGCCCGAGACTAGCCCGAAATGAGCAGTTCTTC.

The chain's CDR3 is CASRRSNYGYTF. The CDR3 nucleotides are TGTGCCAGCAGGAGAAGTAACTATGGCTACACCTTC. The V call is TRBV2, the J call TRBJ1-2; D unresolved. The germline gives CDR1 SNHLY, CDR2 FYNNEI. The CDR3 covers 12 residues. V lost 6 bases and J 1 base, leaving 6 bases between the germline ends.

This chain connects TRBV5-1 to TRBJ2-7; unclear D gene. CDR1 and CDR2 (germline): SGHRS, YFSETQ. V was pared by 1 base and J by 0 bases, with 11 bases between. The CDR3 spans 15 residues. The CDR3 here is CASSLSGRSSYEQYF. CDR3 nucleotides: TGCGCCAGCAGCTTGTCTGGGCGAAGCTCCTACGAGCAGTACTTC.

The chain's CDR3 is CASSVGAGESSTQYF. Here the CDR3 DNA reads TGTGCCAGCAGCGTAGGAGCGGGAGAATCAAGTACGCAGTATTTT. This chain connects TRBV9 to TRBJ2-3; 8 positions agree with TRBD2. V dropped 0 bases and J dropped 8; count of bases not matched to a gene: 8. This CDR3 is 15 amino acids long. Germline V gene sequence: CDR1 SGDLS, CDR2 YYNGEE.

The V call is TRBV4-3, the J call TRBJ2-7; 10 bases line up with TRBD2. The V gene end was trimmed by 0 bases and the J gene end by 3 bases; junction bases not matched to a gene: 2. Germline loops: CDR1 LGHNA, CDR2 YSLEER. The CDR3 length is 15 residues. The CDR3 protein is CASSQEVAGGYEQYF. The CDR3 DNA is TGCGCCAGCAGCCAAGAGGTAGCGGGAGGCTACGAGCAGTACTTC.

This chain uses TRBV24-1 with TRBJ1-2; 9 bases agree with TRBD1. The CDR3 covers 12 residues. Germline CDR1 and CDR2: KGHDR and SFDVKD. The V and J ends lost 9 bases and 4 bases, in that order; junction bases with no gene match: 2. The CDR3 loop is CATSDRGYGYTF. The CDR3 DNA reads TGTGCCACCTCGGACAGGGGCTATGGCTACACCTTC.

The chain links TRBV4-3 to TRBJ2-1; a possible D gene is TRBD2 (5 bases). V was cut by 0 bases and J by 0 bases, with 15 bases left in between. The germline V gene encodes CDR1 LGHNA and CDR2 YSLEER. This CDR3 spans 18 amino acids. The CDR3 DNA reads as TGCGCCAGCAGCCAAGATCGCTCGAGCGGAAGCTCCTACAATGAGCAGTTCTTC. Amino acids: CASSQDRSSGSSYNEQFF.

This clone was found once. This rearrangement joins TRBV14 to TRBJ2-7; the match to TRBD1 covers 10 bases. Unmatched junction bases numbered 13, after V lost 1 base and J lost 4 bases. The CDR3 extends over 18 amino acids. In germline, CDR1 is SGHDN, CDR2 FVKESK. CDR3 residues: CASSQAKISDRGRYEQYF. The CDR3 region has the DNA TGTGCCAGCAGCCAAGCCAAGATTTCGGACAGGGGGAGGTACGAGCAGTACTTC.

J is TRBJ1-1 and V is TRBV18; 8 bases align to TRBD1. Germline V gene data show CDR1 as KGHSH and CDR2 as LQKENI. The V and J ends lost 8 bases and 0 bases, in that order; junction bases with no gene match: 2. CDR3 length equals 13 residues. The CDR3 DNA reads TGTGCCAGCCAGGGACAGGTGAACACTGAAGCTTTCTTT. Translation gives CASQGQVNTEAFF. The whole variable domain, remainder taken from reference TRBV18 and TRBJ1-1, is NAGVMQNPRHLVRRRGQEARLRCSPMKGHSHVYWYRQLPEEGLKFMVYLQKENIIDESGMPKERFSAEFPKEGPSILRIQQVVRGDSAAYFCASQGQVNTEAFFGQGTRLTVV.

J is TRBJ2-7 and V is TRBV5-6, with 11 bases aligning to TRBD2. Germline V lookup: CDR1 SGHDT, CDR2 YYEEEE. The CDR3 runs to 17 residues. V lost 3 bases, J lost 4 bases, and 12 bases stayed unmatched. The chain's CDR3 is CASSWSPPGLAVYEQYF. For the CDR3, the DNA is TGTGCCAGCAGCTGGTCCCCTCCGGGACTAGCGGTTTACGAGCAGTACTTC.

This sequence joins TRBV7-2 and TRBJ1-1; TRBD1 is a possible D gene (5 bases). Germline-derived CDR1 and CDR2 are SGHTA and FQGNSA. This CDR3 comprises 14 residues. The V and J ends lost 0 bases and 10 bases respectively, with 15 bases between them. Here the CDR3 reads CASSLAGAAKLAFF. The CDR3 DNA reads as TGTGCCAGCAGCTTAGCAGGGGCCGCTAAGTTAGCTTTCTTT. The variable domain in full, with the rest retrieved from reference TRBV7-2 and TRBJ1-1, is GAGVSQSPSNKVTEKGKDVELRCDPISGHTALYWYRQSLGQGLEFLIYFQGNSAPDKSGLPSDRFSAERTGGSVSTLTIQRTQQEDSAVYLCASSLAGAAKLAFFGQGTRLTVV.

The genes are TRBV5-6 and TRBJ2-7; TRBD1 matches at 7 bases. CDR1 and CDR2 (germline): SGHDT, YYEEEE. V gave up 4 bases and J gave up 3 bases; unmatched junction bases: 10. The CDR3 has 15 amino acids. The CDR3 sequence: CASSNWGGQDYEQYF. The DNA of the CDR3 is TGTGCCAGCAGCAACTGGGGTGGACAGGACTACGAGCAGTACTTC.

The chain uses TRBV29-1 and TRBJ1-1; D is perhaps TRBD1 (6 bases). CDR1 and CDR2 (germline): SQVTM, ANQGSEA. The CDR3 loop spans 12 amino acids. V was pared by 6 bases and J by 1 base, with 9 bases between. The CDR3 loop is CSVFRGNTEAFF. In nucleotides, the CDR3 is TGCAGCGTCTTCAGGGGGAACACTGAAGCTTTCTTT.

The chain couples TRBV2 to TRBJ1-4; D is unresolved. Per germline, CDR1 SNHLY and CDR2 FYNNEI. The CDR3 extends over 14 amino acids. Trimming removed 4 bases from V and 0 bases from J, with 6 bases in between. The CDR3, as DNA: TGTGCCAGCAGTGTATCGTCAACTAATGAAAAACTGTTTTTT. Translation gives CASSVSSTNEKLFF.